The TCR beta chain described here comes from a study of T-cell reconstitution after alpha-beta-depleted transplantation in children. Unique molecular identifiers were built into the TCRbeta library. TCRdb reprocessed the PCR reads with MiXCR, giving one entry per CDR3 protein. The table records 250,000 to 350,000 distinct CDR3 sequences, over 20% of them present only once. The study, taken as a whole, reports: Reported findings indicate that, about two months after transplant, alpha-beta T cells came from several hundred expanded clones, which were derived from non-depleted graft cells. A year post-transplant, T-cell counts and diversity derived mostly from newly produced T cells.

With regard to this clonotype: No antigen is known for it.

The germline gives CDR1 LGHNA, CDR2 YNFKEQ. V gave up 2 bases and J gave up 10 bases, with 9 bases separating them. The CDR3 has 12 amino acids. The starting material was PBMCs, mostly from graft donor cells, obtained 180 days after TCRalphabeta/CD19-depleted stem cell transplant. The J gene is TRBJ2-1, the V gene TRBV4-2; D gene unclear. This sequence originates from a male patient younger than 18 who had a stem cell transplant for acute lymphoblastic leukemia, so the T cells may come from the graft donor. The CDR3 is CASSQPPEEQFF. The CDR3 bases are TGTGCCAGCAGCCAACCGCCCGAGGAGCAGTTCTTC.